This T cell receptor beta chain was found in a study of monozygotic twins with cystic fibrosis. For the study at large: With about 15 PCR cycles, barcoded libraries came from about 3.2 micrograms of fragmented DNA. Findings of the study overall: Monozygotic CF twin pairs shared significantly more nucleotide-identical clonotypes than unrelated CF individuals did. Median Simpson clonality of 0.0095 suggested naive T cells predominated. In this small cohort, shared CDR3 numbers showed no association with age, concordance or disease severity.

Here immunoSEQ multiplex PCR was the method, and the copy in TCRdb shows in-frame clones only, minus some. The sample holds more than 30,000 clones, just over 95% seen once. A note on this clone: As yet, its antigen is unknown.

The length of the CDR3 is 16 residues. V lost 0 bases and J lost 4, with 15 bases in between. The V gene's germline CDR1 is SGHTA and CDR2 FQGNSA. The rearrangement links TRBV7-2 to TRBJ1-2; tentatively, D is TRBD1 (6 bases). This TCR derives from a girl aged 2 to 10 with cystic fibrosis. The specimen sequenced was blood. The DNA of the CDR3 is TGTGCCAGCAGCTTAGCTGGGCAGGGGATAGGCTATGGCTACACCTTC. This sequence encodes CASSLAGQGIGYGYTF.